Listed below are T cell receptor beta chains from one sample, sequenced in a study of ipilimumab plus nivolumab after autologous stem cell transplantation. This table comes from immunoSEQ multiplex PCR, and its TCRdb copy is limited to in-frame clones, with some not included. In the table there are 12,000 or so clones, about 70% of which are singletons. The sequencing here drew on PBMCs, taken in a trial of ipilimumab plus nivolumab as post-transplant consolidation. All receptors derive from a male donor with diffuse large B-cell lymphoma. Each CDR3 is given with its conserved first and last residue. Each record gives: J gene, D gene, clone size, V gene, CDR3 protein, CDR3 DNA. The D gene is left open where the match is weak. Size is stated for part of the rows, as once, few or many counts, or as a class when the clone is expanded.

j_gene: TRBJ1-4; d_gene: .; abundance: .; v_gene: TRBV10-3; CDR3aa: CAISKGVATNEKLFF; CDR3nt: TGTGCCATCAGTAAGGGGGTTGCAACTAATGAAAAACTGTTTTTT
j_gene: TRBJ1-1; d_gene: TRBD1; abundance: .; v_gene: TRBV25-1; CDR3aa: CASSNRDRVAEAFF; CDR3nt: TGTGCCAGCAGCAACCGGGACAGGGTAGCTGAAGCTTTCTTT
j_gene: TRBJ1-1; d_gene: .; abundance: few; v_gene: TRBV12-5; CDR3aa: CASGLAGFAEAFF; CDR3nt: TGTGCTAGTGGTTTGGCCGGATTTGCTGAAGCTTTCTTT
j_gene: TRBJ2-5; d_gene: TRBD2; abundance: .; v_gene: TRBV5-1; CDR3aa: CASSRGLAGGRVETQYF; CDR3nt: TGCGCCAGCAGCCGGGGACTAGCGGGAGGTAGGGTTGAGACCCAGTACTTC
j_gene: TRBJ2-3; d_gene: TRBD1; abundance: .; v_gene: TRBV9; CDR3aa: CASSPSGGNWERDTQYF; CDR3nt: TGTGCCAGCAGCCCCTCAGGGGGCAATTGGGAGCGGGATACGCAGTATTTT
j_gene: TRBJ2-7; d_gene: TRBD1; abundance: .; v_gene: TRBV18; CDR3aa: CASSLDRVHEQYF; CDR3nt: TGTGCCAGCTCACTGGACAGGGTACACGAGCAGTACTTC
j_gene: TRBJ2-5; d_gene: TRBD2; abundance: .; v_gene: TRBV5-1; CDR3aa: CASSLAKAGGHQETQYF; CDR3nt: TGCGCCAGCAGCTTGGCCAAAGCGGGGGGCCACCAAGAGACCCAGTACTTC
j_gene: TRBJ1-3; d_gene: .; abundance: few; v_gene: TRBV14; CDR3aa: CASSQVRMEGNTIYF; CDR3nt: TGTGCCAGCAGCCAAGTCCGGATGGAGGGAAACACCATATATTTT
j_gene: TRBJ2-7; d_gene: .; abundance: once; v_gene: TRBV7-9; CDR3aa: CASSLGDGYEQYF; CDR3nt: TGTGCCAGCAGCTTAGGGGACGGCTACGAGCAGTACTTC
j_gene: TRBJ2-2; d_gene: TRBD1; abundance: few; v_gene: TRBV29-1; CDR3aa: CSVDQGTVTGELFF; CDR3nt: TGCAGCGTTGATCAGGGGACAGTCACCGGGGAGCTGTTTTTT
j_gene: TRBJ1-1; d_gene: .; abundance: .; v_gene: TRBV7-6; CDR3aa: CASSSTPEAFF; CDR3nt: TGTGCCAGCAGCTCCACGCCGGAAGCTTTCTTT
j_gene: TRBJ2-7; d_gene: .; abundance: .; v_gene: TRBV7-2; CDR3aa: CASSLGHISYEQYF; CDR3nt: TGTGCCAGCAGCTTGGGGCACATCTCCTACGAGCAGTACTTC
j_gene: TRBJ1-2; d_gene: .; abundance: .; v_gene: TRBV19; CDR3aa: CASSSASGIGGYTF; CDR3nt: TGTGCCAGTAGTTCAGCGTCCGGAATCGGGGGCTACACCTTC
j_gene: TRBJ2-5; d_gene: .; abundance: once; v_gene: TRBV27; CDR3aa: CASSSNGGSQYF; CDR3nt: TGTGCCAGCAGCTCAAATGGTGGGAGCCAGTACTTC
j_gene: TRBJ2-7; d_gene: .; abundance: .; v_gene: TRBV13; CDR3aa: CASSLGGSSYEQYF; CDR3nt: TGTGCCAGCAGCTTGGGTGGTAGCTCCTACGAGCAGTACTTC
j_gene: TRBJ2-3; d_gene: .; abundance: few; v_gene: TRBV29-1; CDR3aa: CSVERQGGDTQYF; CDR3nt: TGCAGCGTTGAAAGGCAGGGAGGAGATACGCAGTATTTT